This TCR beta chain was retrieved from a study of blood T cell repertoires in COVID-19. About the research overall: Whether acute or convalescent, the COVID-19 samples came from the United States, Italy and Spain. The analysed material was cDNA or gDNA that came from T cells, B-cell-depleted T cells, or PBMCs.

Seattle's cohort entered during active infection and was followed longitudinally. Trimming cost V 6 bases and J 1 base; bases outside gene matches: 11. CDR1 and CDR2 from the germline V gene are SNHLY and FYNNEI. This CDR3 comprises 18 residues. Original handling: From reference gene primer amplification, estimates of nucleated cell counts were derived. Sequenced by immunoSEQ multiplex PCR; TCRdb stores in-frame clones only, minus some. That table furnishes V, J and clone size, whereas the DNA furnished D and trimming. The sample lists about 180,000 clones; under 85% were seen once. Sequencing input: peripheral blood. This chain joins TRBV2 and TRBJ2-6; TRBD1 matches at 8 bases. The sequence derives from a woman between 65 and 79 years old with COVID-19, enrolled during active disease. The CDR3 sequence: CASSAGQGRASGANVLTF. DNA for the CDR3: TGTGCCAGCAGCGCCGGACAGGGACGCGCATCTGGGGCCAACGTCCTGACTTTC.